Ten or more counts support the clone carrying this TCR beta chain. Its cognate antigen is unknown. This CDR3 spans 15 amino acids. The germline V gene has CDR1 SGHTS and CDR2 YDEGEE. The ends were cut back, 6 bases at V and 7 bases at J, with 20 bases in the middle. This record comes from a study of human T cells and chemical hapten exposure. Study details: Diphenylcyclopropenone, dosed weekly to the scalp, was given to patients throughout the approximately 25-week study. Yields of TCR per sample differed, chiefly owing to small differences in pooled library volume.

As to time point: pre-sensitization, week 0. The treatment denotes: therapeutic diphenylcyclopropenone sensitization with weekly scalp DPC. Broader study findings: Expanded TCRs created a significantly greater count of big CDR3 similarity clusters than controls did.

TCRdb itself ran the RACE reads through MiXCR, one entry per CDR3 protein. The sample lists a few hundred thousand distinct CDR3 sequences, about 5.4% occurring once. The sequencing here drew on whole blood, taken in connection with sensitization to the hapten diphenylcyclopropenone (DPC). The TCR sequence derives from a woman aged 18-29 years with alopecia areata. Some clones in this sample may be carry-over from other donors' samples. The chain uses TRBV5-8 and TRBJ1-5; D gene ambiguous. The CDR3 region is CASTKSWSLGQPQHF. The CDR3 DNA sequence: TGTGCCAGCACCAAATCCTGGAGTCTTGGGCAGCCCCAGCATTTT.